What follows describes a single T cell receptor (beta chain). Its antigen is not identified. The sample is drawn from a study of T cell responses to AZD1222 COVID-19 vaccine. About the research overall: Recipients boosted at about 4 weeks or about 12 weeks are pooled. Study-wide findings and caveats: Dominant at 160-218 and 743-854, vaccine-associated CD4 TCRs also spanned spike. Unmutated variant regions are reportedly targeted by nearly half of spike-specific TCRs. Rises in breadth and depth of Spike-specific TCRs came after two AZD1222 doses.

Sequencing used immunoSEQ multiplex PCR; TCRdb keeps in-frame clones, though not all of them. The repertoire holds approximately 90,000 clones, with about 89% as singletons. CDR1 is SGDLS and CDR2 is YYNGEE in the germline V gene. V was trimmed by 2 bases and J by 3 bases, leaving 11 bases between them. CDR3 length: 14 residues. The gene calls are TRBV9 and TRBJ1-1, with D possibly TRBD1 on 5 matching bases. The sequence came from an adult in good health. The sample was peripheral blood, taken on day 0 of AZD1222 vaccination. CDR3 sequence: CASSVGGVDTEAFF. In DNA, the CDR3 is TGTGCCAGCAGCGTGGGAGGGGTTGACACTGAAGCTTTCTTT.